This paragraph reports one TCR beta chain. Its specific antigen is unknown. Base qualities are not provided; no much larger clone lies one nucleotide away. This record belongs to a study of CD8 T cells in ankylosing spondylitis (dated by TCRdb to about 2017). With regard to the full study: To find TCR variants linked to disease, the study profiled T cell receptor beta repertoires in ankylosing spondylitis patients and healthy donors. The whole study cohort included 108 healthy donors and 20 to 25 ankylosing spondylitis patients. Peripheral blood samples were taken, and synovial fluid was additionally collected from ankylosing spondylitis patients. What the work shows at the level of the full study, not this receptor alone: Blood from ankylosing spondylitis patients appeared to be characterized by a TCR beta motif made up of under ten highly homologous amino acid variants. The disease-linked clones showed a CD8+ phenotype and occurred at relatively low frequencies in peripheral blood. Some TCR beta motif variants had previously been reported in synovial fluid and blood of reactive arthritis patients, which suggested common disease-initiation mechanisms. According to the report, matched synovial fluid samples from ankylosing spondylitis patients were significantly enriched for the disease-linked clones.

Taken from cysteine to phenylalanine, the CDR3 has 14 residues. The CDR3 DNA has 42 bases and is translated from base 1. As encoded in the germline V gene, CDR1 is LGHNA while CDR2 is YNFKEQ. For this chain, trimming is 4 bases at the V end and 3 bases at the J end, and the number of junction bases without a gene match is 5. Sequencing took place on an Illumina HiSeq 2500. Quantitative 5'-RACE with molecular barcodes was used to prepare TCR beta libraries. Turning to the authors' computational methods: To identify disease-linked TCR variants, a new computational method was used, one built on a probabilistic model of VDJ rearrangement. Using fastp trimming at Q25 and MiXCR clonotype assembly, TCRdb reanalyzed the public sequencing data and kept in-frame beta chains. Records with the same CDR3 protein are collapsed into one entry carrying the most frequent genes and DNA. It is TCRdb's table, rather than the study itself, that gives the V and J calls and clone size. In all, the sample holds 300,000 to 400,000 distinct CDR3 sequences, and under 25% of those were seen once. The ten largest clones represent about 16% of the sample.

The sample taken for sequencing was blood, either unsorted or a sorted T cell fraction (not recorded which). The receptor chain draws on TRBV4-2 and TRBJ2-5; 7 central bases correspond to TRBD1. This TCR derives from a male donor with ankylosing spondylitis. This receptor has the CDR3 CASSPQGQEETQYF. The sequenced DNA is TGTGCCAGCAGCCCACAGGGGCAAGAAGAGACCCAGTACTTC.